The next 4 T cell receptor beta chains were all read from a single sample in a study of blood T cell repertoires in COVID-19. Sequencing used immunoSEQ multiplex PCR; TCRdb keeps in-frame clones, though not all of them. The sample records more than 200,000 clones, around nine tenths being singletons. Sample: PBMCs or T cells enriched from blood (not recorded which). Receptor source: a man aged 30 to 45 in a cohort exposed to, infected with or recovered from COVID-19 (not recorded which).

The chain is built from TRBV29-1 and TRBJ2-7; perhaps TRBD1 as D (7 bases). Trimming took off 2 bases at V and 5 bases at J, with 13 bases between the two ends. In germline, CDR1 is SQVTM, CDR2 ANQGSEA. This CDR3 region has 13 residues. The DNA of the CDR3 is TGCAGCGTTGAACTGACAGGGAGGCACGAGCAGTACTTC. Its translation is CSVELTGRHEQYF.

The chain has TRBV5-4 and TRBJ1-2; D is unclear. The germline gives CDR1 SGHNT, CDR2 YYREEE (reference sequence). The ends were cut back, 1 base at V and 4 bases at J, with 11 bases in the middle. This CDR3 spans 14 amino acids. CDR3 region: CASSLRGSSYGYTF. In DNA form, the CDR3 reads TGTGCCAGCAGCTTGCGGGGTAGTAGCTATGGCTACACCTTC.

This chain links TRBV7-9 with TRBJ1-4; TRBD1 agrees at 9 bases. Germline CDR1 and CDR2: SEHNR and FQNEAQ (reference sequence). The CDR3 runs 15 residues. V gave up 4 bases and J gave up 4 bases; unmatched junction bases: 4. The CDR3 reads CASSWGQGGNEKLFF. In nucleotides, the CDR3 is TGTGCCAGCAGCTGGGGACAGGGAGGTAATGAAAAACTGTTTTTT.

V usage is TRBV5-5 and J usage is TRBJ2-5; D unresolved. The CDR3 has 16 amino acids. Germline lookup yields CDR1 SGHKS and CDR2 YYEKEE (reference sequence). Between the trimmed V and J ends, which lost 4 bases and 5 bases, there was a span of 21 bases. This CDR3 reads CASSPPARRPFETQYF. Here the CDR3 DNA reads TGTGCCAGCAGCCCCCCCGCTAGACGGCCTTTCGAGACCCAGTACTTC.